A single sample is the source of the 27 T cell receptor beta chains below, sequenced in a study of blood T cell repertoires in COVID-19. Method: immunoSEQ multiplex PCR; TCRdb's copy keeps in-frame clones and lacks some. The table lists a few hundred thousand clones, around 84% of them singletons. The specimen was PBMCs or T cells enriched from blood (not recorded which). Every receptor here comes from a man aged 25-45 years who had recovered from COVID-19.

This chain links TRBV2 with TRBJ2-1, with TRBD2 identical over 12 bases. CDR3 size: 14 residues. In germline, CDR1 is SNHLY, CDR2 FYNNEI. Unmatched junction bases numbered 4, after V lost 6 bases and J lost 7 bases. CDR3 bases: TGTGCCAGCAGCCTGACTAGCGGGAGTAATGAGCAGTTCTTC. It yields the protein CASSLTSGSNEQFF.

The chain combines TRBV15 with TRBJ2-7, with TRBD1 matching over 8 bases. Losses at the gene ends were 0 bases for V and 7 bases for J; bases not matched to a gene: 8. CDR1 and CDR2 from the germline V gene are LNHNV and YYDKDF (reference sequence). The CDR3 has 15 residues. In nucleotides, the CDR3 is TGTGCCACCAGCAGAGATTCAGGGGGCGCGGATGAGCAGTACTTC. Translated: CATSRDSGGADEQYF.

The genes are TRBV5-1 and TRBJ1-1; 11 bases agree with TRBD1. The V gene end was trimmed by 4 bases and the J gene end by 0 bases; junction bases not matched to a gene: 5. Germline CDR1 reads SGHRS; CDR2 reads YFSETQ. The CDR3 covers 16 residues. Here the CDR3 DNA reads TGCGCCAGCAGCCACGGGACAGGGGGAATGAACACTGAAGCTTTCTTT. Translation gives CASSHGTGGMNTEAFF.

The rearrangement joins TRBV30 to TRBJ2-3; the D gene is possibly TRBD2 (6 bases). This CDR3 comprises 16 residues. Trimming removed 4 bases at V and 3 bases at J, with 20 bases between. Germline CDR1 GTSNPN, CDR2 SVGIG (reference sequence). The CDR3 nucleotides read TGTGCCTGGACCGCCTCGGGACTGGGCTTTACAGATACGCAGTATTTT. It translates to CAWTASGLGFTDTQYF. The full variable domain, with the rest looked up from reference TRBV30 and TRBJ2-3, is SQTIHQWPATLVQPVGSPLSLECTVEGTSNPNLYWYRQAAGRGLQLLFYSVGIGQISSEVPQNLSASRPQDRQFILSSKKLLLSDSGFYLCAWTASGLGFTDTQYFGPGTRLTVL.

The chain uses TRBV5-1 and TRBJ2-3; TRBD1 matches 8 bases. There are 15 residues in the CDR3. In germline, CDR1 is SGHRS, CDR2 YFSETQ. V lost 5 bases, J lost 2 bases, and 7 bases stayed unmatched. The chain's CDR3 is CASRKRTGYTDTQYF. In DNA, the CDR3 is TGCGCCAGCAGGAAGAGGACAGGGTACACAGATACGCAGTATTTT.

This clone is a singleton in its sample. V is TRBV27 and J is TRBJ2-1; no reliable D call. Germline-derived CDR1 and CDR2 are MNHEY and SMNVEV (reference sequence). Trimming pared 6 bases from V and 5 bases from J, leaving 11 bases between. The CDR3 consists of 13 residues. CDR3: CASSPPIDNEQFF. The CDR3 coding sequence is TGTGCCAGCAGCCCTCCGATAGACAATGAGCAGTTCTTC.

V usage is TRBV28 and J usage is TRBJ2-7; 7 bases fit TRBD1. The CDR3 is 15 residues long. From germline, CDR1 is MDHEN and CDR2 SYDVKM. J gave up 3 bases and V 6 bases, and 11 bases lay outside the gene matches. CDR3 sequence: CASSSPQGDFYEQYF. CDR3 bases: TGTGCCAGCAGCTCCCCTCAGGGGGATTTCTACGAGCAGTACTTC.

The chain combines TRBV28 with TRBJ1-3, with D tentatively TRBD1 (6 bases). Germline lookup yields CDR1 MDHEN and CDR2 SYDVKM. Trimming took 10 bases from V and 3 from J, leaving 19 bases between them. This CDR3 is built from 15 residues. The CDR3 spells CATRQAAIGGNTIYF. CDR3 coding DNA: TGTGCCACCCGACAGGCGGCAATAGGTGGAAACACCATATATTTT.

V and J are TRBV28 and TRBJ1-4; D may be TRBD1 (5 bases). Trimming removed 5 bases at V and 7 bases at J, with 23 bases between. The CDR3 length is 17 residues. Germline-derived CDR1 and CDR2 are MDHEN and SYDVKM. Here the CDR3 DNA reads TGTGCCAGCAGTCTACCCCTTGGGGCAGGCAAGGGTGAAAAACTGTTTTTT. The encoded protein is CASSLPLGAGKGEKLFF.

CDR3 nucleotide sequence: TGTGCCAGCAGCTTAGCAGGTTTCGCGGCAGACGAGCAGTACTTC. Encoded protein: CASSLAGFAADEQYF. This sequence joins TRBV7-2 and TRBJ2-7; no reliable D call. Germline V gene sequence: CDR1 SGHTA, CDR2 FQGNSA. V lost 0 bases, J lost 5 bases, and 14 bases lay in between. The CDR3 runs to 15 residues. Full variable domain (missing parts from reference TRBV7-2 and TRBJ2-7): GAGVSQSPSNKVTEKGKDVELRCDPISGHTALYWYRQSLGQGLEFLIYFQGNSAPDKSGLPSDRFSAERTGGSVSTLTIQRTQQEDSAVYLCASSLAGFAADEQYFGPGTRLTVT.

The CDR3 bases are TGTGCCAGCAGTGTGGGCCCTCCGGGGGGGGATACGCAGTATTTT. Its translation: CASSVGPPGGDTQYF. The chain couples TRBV2 to TRBJ2-3; 8 bases are shared with TRBD2. The CDR3 is 15 amino acids. V was pared by 4 bases and J by 6 bases, with 9 bases of the junction left unmatched. Germline CDR1 SNHLY, CDR2 FYNNEI.

V and J are TRBV27 and TRBJ1-4; 8 nucleotides align to TRBD1. The CDR3 runs to 15 residues. Germline V gives CDR1 MNHEY, CDR2 SMNVEV (reference sequence). The ends lost 4 bases at V and 2 bases at J; junction bases unmatched: 3. The CDR3 DNA sequence: TGTGCCAGCAGTTCCCAGGGGGCGACTAATGAAAAACTGTTTTTT. As protein: CASSSQGATNEKLFF.

The V gene is TRBV7-9, the J gene TRBJ2-2; 8 nucleotides line up with TRBD2. J was trimmed by 3 bases and V by 3 bases; bases with no gene match: 15. The CDR3 spans 19 residues. Germline loops: CDR1 SEHNR, CDR2 FQNEAQ (reference sequence). The CDR3 DNA is TGTGCCAGCAGCTTGTCCATAGCGGGAAAACGAGCGGACACCGGGGAGCTGTTTTTT. It encodes CASSLSIAGKRADTGELFF.

The V gene is TRBV25-1, the J gene TRBJ2-7; possible D gene TRBD1, 6 bases. The V end was cut by 3 bases, the J end by 5 bases, with 20 bases between. The CDR3 contains 16 residues. Germline CDR1 and CDR2: MGHDK and SYGVNS. The CDR3 sequence: CASSDPGARGNDEQYF. The CDR3 DNA sequence: TGTGCCAGCAGTGACCCAGGGGCAAGAGGGAATGACGAGCAGTACTTC.

The chain is built from TRBV4-1 and TRBJ1-2; D not resolved. Trimming took off 5 bases at V and 6 bases at J, with 19 bases between the two ends. CDR3 size: 15 residues. Germline values: CDR1 MGHRA, CDR2 YSYEKL. The CDR3 bases are TGCGCCAGCAGCTCCCCCCGGGAAGTGTGGGATGGCTACACCTTC. Its protein product is CASSSPREVWDGYTF.

The chain carries TRBV6-6 and TRBJ1-2; 7 bases match TRBD1. Germline V lookup: CDR1 MNHNY, CDR2 SVGAGI (reference sequence). Germline trimming cut 0 bases from V and 3 bases from J; bases unmatched to any gene: 4. This CDR3 has 15 amino acids. The CDR3 sequence: CASSYSFQGDYGYTF. As DNA, the CDR3 is TGTGCCAGCAGTTACTCCTTTCAGGGGGACTATGGCTACACCTTC.

The chain employs TRBV27 and TRBJ2-3, with unresolved D. This CDR3 spans 14 amino acids. Germline V gives CDR1 MNHEY, CDR2 SMNVEV (reference sequence). V was cut by 2 bases and J by 0 bases, with 6 bases left in between. CDR3 coding DNA: TGTGCCAGCAGTTTACAGACTAGCACAGATACGCAGTATTTT. It specifies CASSLQTSTDTQYF.

As DNA, the CDR3 is TGTGCCAGCAGCTTATCCCCGGACAGGGTCGGAGAGCAGTACTTC. Translated: CASSLSPDRVGEQYF. The rearrangement joins TRBV7-2 to TRBJ2-7; 8 bases line up with TRBD1. With 2 bases clipped from V and 7 bases from J, the junction kept 10 bases outside the gene matches. CDR3 length: 15 residues. Germline CDR1 and CDR2: SGHTA and FQGNSA. Supplemented by reference TRBV7-2 and TRBJ2-7, the full variable domain reads GAGVSQSPSNKVTEKGKDVELRCDPISGHTALYWYRQSLGQGLEFLIYFQGNSAPDKSGLPSDRFSAERTGGSVSTLTIQRTQQEDSAVYLCASSLSPDRVGEQYFGPGTRLTVT.

Comments on this clone: Distinct nucleotide sequences in the sample also encode this CDR3. The genes are TRBV18 and TRBJ1-1; 12 nucleotides line up with TRBD1. This CDR3 spans 16 amino acids. Trimming cost V 2 bases and J 0 bases; bases outside gene matches: 1. The germline V gene encodes CDR1 KGHSH and CDR2 LQKENI. This chain's CDR3 is CASSPGTGGLNTEAFF. The CDR3 coding sequence is TGTGCCAGCTCACCAGGGACAGGGGGCCTGAACACTGAAGCTTTCTTT.

This clone was counted between two and nine times. This chain joins TRBV28 and TRBJ1-4; no clear D. The V end lost 5 bases, the J end lost 0 bases, and 13 bases lay between the germline ends. In germline, CDR1 is MDHEN, CDR2 SYDVKM. This CDR3 has 16 amino acids. This CDR3 reads CASSPTSPSTNEKLFF. The CDR3 bases are TGTGCCAGCAGTCCTACCTCCCCCTCAACTAATGAAAAACTGTTTTTT.

The chain employs TRBV11-2 and TRBJ2-7; 11 positions agree with TRBD2. The germline CDR1 and CDR2 sequences are SGHAT and FQNNGV. V trimming: 7 bases; J trimming: 3 bases; junction bases outside the gene matches: 8. The CDR3 sequence is 15 residues long. The CDR3 bases are TGTGCCAGCACCCCGGGACTAGCGGTCTTCTACGAGCAGTACTTC. It encodes CASTPGLAVFYEQYF.

The CDR3 DNA follows: TGTGCCAGCAGCCCACAGGGGTATTACGAGCAGTACTTC. This sequence encodes CASSPQGYYEQYF. The V gene is TRBV11-2, the J gene TRBJ2-7; TRBD1 agrees at 7 bases. There are 13 residues in the CDR3. CDR1 is SGHAT, CDR2 FQNNGV, per germline. V gave up 5 bases and J gave up 4 bases; unmatched junction bases: 5.

The V gene is TRBV6-5, the J gene TRBJ1-4; the match to TRBD1 covers 8 bases. Trimming removed 6 bases from V and 4 bases from J; junction bases left unmatched: 7. CDR1 is MNHEY, CDR2 SVGAGI, per germline. The CDR3 covers 15 residues. Written as DNA, the CDR3 is TGTGCCAGCAGGGCGGGACAGGCATTTAATGAAAAACTGTTTTTT. It encodes CASRAGQAFNEKLFF.

The CDR3 DNA follows: TGTGCCAGCAGCTTAGAGGGACTAGCCCCCCAAGAGACCCAGTACTTC. Protein: CASSLEGLAPQETQYF. J is TRBJ2-5 and V is TRBV7-2; 9 bases match TRBD2. Germline V gene data show CDR1 as SGHTA and CDR2 as FQGNSA. V was clipped by 1 base and J by 1 base; unmatched bases: 4. CDR3 size: 16 residues. Combining the CDR3 with reference TRBV7-2 and TRBJ2-5 gives the whole variable domain GAGVSQSPSNKVTEKGKDVELRCDPISGHTALYWYRQSLGQGLEFLIYFQGNSAPDKSGLPSDRFSAERTGGSVSTLTIQRTQQEDSAVYLCASSLEGLAPQETQYFGPGTRLLVL.

This rearrangement joins TRBV6-5 to TRBJ1-2; no clear D. The CDR3 sequence is 15 residues long. The germline V gene encodes CDR1 MNHEY and CDR2 SVGAGI. Trimming removed 2 bases at V and 3 bases at J, with 13 bases between. CDR3 loop: CASSYDPTAYYGYTF. As DNA, the CDR3 is TGTGCCAGCAGTTACGACCCCACAGCTTACTATGGCTACACCTTC.

The chain joins TRBV11-1 to TRBJ2-5; 8 positions match TRBD1. V dropped 5 bases and J dropped 5; count of bases not matched to a gene: 13. In germline, CDR1 is SGHAT, CDR2 FQDESV (reference sequence). The CDR3 length is 16 residues. CDR3 sequence: CASSVLFGQGLETQYF. The CDR3 bases are TGTGCCAGCAGCGTCCTGTTCGGACAGGGCCTGGAGACCCAGTACTTC.

The V gene is TRBV12-3 or TRBV12-4, the J gene TRBJ2-3; D is unclear. V was trimmed by 3 bases and J by 0 bases, leaving 4 bases between them. This CDR3 region has 13 residues. The CDR3 sequence: CASSFSSTDTQYF. The CDR3 nucleotides read TGTGCCAGCAGTTTCTCTAGCACAGATACGCAGTATTTT.